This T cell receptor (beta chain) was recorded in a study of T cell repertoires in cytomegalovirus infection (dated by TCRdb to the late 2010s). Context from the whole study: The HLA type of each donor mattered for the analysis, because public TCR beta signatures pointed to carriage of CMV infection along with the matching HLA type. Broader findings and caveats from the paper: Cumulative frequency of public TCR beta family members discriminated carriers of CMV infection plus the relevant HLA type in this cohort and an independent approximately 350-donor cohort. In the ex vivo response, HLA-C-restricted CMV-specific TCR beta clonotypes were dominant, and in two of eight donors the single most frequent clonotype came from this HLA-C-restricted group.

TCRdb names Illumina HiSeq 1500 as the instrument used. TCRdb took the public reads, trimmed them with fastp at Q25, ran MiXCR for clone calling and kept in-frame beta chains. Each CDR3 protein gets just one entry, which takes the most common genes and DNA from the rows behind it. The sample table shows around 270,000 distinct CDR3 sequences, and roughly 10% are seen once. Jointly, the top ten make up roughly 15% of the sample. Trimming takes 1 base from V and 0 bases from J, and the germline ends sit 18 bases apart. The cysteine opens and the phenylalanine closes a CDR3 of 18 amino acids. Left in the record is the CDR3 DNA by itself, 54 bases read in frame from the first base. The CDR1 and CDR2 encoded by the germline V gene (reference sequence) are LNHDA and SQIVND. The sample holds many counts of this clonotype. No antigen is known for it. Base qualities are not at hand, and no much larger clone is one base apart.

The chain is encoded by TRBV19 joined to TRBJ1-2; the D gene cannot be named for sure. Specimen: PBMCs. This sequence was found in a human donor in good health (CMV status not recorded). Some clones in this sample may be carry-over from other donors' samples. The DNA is TGTGCCAGTAGTATAGGCTACCCCGGGCAGGAATCTAACTATGGCTACACCTTC. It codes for CASSIGYPGQESNYGYTF.